This T cell receptor (beta chain) was documented in a study of glioma-infiltrating T cells after dendritic cell vaccination. For the study at large: Monocyte-derived dendritic cells, cultured 6 to 8 days with IL-4 and GM-CSF, were pulsed with autologous tumor lysate.

Germline CDR1 reads SGHDN; CDR2 reads FVKESK. Trimming took 6 bases from V and 0 from J, leaving 12 bases between them. The length of the CDR3 is 15 residues. Clones were read by immunoSEQ multiplex PCR, and TCRdb kept only the in-frame ones, dropping some. This sample has about 82,000 clones, with about 87% found just once. The receptor's source is a human donor with glioblastoma. This chain links TRBV14 with TRBJ1-3, with D possibly matching TRBD1 (5 bases). The specimen comprised blood, sampled before dendritic cell vaccination. DNA for the CDR3: TGTGCCAGCAGGCTCGACAGATCCTCTGGAAACACCATATATTTT. Protein: CASRLDRSSGNTIYF.